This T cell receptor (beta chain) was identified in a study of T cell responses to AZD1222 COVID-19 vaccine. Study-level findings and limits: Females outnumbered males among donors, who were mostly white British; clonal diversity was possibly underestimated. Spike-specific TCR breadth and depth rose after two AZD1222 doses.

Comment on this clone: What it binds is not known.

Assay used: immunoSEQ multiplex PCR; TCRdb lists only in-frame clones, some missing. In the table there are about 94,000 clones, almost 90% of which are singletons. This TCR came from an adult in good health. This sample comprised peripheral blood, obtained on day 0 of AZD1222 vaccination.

DNA for the CDR3: TGTGCCAGCAGCCAAGTCCAGGGTTTTAGCGGGGGGGACTACGAGCAGTACTTC. Encoded protein: CASSQVQGFSGGDYEQYF. The J gene is TRBJ2-7, the V gene TRBV4-2; TRBD2 aligns across 11 bases. In germline, CDR1 is LGHNA, CDR2 YNFKEQ. V gave up 1 base and J gave up 3 bases; unmatched junction bases: 11. CDR3 length: 18 amino acids.